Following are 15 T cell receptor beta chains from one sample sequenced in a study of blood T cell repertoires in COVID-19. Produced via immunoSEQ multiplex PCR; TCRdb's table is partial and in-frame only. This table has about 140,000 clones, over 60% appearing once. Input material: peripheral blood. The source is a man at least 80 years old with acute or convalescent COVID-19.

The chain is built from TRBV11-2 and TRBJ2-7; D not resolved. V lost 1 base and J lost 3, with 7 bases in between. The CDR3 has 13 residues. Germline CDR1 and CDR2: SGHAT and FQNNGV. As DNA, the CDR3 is TGTGCCAGCAGCTTAGGGCCAGACTACGAGCAGTACTTC. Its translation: CASSLGPDYEQYF.

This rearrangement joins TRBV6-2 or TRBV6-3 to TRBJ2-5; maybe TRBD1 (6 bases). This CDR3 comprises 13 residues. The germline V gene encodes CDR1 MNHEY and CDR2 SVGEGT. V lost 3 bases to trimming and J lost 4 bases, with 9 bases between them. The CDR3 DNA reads TGTGCCAGCAGTTATGAGGGGGTAGAGACCCAGTACTTC. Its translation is CASSYEGVETQYF.

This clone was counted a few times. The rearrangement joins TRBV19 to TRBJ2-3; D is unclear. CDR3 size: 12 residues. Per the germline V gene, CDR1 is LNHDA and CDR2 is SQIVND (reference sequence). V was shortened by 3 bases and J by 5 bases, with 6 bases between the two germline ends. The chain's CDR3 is CASSITGDTQYF. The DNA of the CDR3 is TGTGCCAGTAGTATTACTGGAGATACGCAGTATTTT. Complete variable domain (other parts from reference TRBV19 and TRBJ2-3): DGGITQSPKYLFRKEGQNVTLSCEQNLNHDAMYWYRQDPGQGLRLIYYSQIVNDFQKGDIAEGYSVSREKKESFPLTVTSAQKNPTAFYLCASSITGDTQYFGPGTRLTVL.

The CDR3 coding sequence is TGTGCCAGCAGCTGGGGACTGAACTCTGGGGCCAACGTCCTGACTTTC. As protein: CASSWGLNSGANVLTF. This chain uses TRBV5-6 with TRBJ2-6, with D perhaps TRBD2 (6 bases). There are 16 residues in the CDR3. Germline-derived CDR1 and CDR2 are SGHDT and YYEEEE. V was clipped by 3 bases and J by 0 bases, with 10 bases between them.

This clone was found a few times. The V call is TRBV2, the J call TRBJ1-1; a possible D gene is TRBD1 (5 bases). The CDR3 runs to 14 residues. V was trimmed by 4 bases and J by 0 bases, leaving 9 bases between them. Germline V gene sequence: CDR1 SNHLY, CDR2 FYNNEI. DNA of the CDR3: TGTGCCAGCAGTGTGACAGTTATGAACACTGAAGCTTTCTTT. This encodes CASSVTVMNTEAFF.

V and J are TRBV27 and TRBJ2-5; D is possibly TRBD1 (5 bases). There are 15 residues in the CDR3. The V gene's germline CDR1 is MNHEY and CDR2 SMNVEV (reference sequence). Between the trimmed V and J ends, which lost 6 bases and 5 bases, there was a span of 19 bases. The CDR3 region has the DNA TGTGCCAGCAGACTGGACAATCAGGGCGGTGAGACCCAGTACTTC. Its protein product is CASRLDNQGGETQYF.

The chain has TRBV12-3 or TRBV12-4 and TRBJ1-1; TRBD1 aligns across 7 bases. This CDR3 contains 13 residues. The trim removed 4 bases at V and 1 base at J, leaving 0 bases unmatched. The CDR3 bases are TGTGCCAGCAGTTGGACAGGGAACACTGAAGCTTTCTTT. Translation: CASSWTGNTEAFF.

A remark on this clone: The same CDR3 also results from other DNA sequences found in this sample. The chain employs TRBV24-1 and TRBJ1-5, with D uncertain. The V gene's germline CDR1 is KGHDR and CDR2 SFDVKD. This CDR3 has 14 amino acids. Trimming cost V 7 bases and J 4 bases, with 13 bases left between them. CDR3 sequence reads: CATSPRGGNQPQHF. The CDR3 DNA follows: TGTGCCACCAGCCCCCGAGGAGGGAATCAGCCCCAGCATTTT.

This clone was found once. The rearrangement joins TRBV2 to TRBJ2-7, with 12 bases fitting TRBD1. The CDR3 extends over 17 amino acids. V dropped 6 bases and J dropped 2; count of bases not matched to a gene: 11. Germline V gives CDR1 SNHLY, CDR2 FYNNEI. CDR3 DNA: TGTGCCAGCAGAGGAGCCCTACGGGACAGGGGGCCCTACGAGCAGTACTTC. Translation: CASRGALRDRGPYEQYF.

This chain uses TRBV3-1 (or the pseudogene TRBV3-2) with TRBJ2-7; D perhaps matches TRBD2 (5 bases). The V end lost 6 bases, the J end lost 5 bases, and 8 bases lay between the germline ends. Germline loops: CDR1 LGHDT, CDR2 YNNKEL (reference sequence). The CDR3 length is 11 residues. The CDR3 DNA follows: TGTGCCAGCAGGGGAGCCGACGAGCAGTACTTC. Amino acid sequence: CASRGADEQYF.

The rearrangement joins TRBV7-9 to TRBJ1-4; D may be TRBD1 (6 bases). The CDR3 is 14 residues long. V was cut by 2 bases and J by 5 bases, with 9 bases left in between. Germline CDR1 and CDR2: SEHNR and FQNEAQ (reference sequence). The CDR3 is CASSLSQGNEKLFF. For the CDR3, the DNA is TGTGCCAGCAGCTTATCCCAGGGGAATGAAAAACTGTTTTTT. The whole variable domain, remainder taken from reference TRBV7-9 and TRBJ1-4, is DTGVSQNPRHKITKRGQNVTFRCDPISEHNRLYWYRQTLGQGPEFLTYFQNEAQLEKSRLLSDRFSAERPKGSFSTLEIQRTEQGDSAMYLCASSLSQGNEKLFFGSGTQLSVL.

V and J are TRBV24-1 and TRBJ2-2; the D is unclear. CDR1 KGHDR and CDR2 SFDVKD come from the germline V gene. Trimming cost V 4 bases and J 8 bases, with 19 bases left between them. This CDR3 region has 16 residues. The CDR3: CATSDRRPVSVGELFF. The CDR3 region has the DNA TGTGCCACCAGTGACCGGAGACCTGTCAGCGTTGGGGAGCTGTTTTTT.

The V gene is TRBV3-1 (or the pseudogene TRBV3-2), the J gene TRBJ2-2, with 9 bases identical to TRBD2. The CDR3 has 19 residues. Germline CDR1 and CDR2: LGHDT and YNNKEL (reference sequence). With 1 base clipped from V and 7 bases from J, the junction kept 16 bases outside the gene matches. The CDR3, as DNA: TGTGCCAGCAGCCAAGCTAGGACACGAGCGGGGGGTCCGGTCGGGGAGCTGTTTTTT. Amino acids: CASSQARTRAGGPVGELFF.

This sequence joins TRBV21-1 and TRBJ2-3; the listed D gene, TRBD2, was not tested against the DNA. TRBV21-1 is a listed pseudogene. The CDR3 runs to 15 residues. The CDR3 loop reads CALSTSGEIKDTQYF. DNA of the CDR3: TGTGCCTTGTCGACTAGCGGCGAAATAAAAGATACGCAGTATTTT.

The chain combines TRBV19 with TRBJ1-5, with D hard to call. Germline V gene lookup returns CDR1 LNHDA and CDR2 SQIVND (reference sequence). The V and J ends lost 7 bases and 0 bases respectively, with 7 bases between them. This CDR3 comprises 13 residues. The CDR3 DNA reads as TGTGCCAGTACCAGAAATAGCAATCAGCCCCAGCATTTT. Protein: CASTRNSNQPQHF. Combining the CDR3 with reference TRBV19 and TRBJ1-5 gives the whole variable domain DGGITQSPKYLFRKEGQNVTLSCEQNLNHDAMYWYRQDPGQGLRLIYYSQIVNDFQKGDIAEGYSVSREKKESFPLTVTSAQKNPTAFYLCASTRNSNQPQHFGDGTRLSIL.